This entry lists 7 T cell receptor beta chains sequenced from one sample in a study of blood T cell repertoires in COVID-19. Repertoires were generated with immunoSEQ multiplex PCR, while TCRdb's copy carries only in-frame clones and drops some. The repertoire holds a few hundred thousand clones, with roughly nine tenths as singletons. The source material was PBMCs or T cells enriched from blood (not recorded which). Receptor source: a human donor in a cohort exposed to, infected with or recovered from COVID-19 (not recorded which). The donor label of this sample is uncertain.

V and J are TRBV6-5 and TRBJ1-1; weak D call: TRBD1 (6 bases). The CDR3 is 14 amino acids. Germline V gene sequence: CDR1 MNHEY, CDR2 SVGAGI. Trimming removed 9 bases at V and 3 bases at J, with 17 bases between. CDR3 DNA: TGTGCCAGTGCGGGAGCGGGGGCGGACACTGAAGCTTTCTTT. Protein: CASAGAGADTEAFF.

The J gene is TRBJ1-1, the V gene TRBV20-1; D unclear. Deletions cut 4 bases from V and 0 bases from J, with 3 bases between. Germline V lookup: CDR1 DFQATT, CDR2 SNEGSKA (reference sequence). The CDR3 length is 11 residues. The CDR3 DNA is TGCAGTGCTACCATGAACACTGAAGCTTTCTTT. Translation: CSATMNTEAFF.

This rearrangement joins TRBV7-9 to TRBJ1-1; D might be TRBD1 (5 bases). Trimming pared 5 bases from V and 3 bases from J, leaving 16 bases between. Germline loops: CDR1 SEHNR, CDR2 FQNEAQ (reference sequence). This CDR3 comprises 15 residues. The CDR3 DNA follows: TGTGCCAGCAGCCTTATCCCGGGGGGGGACACTGAAGCTTTCTTT. This translates into CASSLIPGGDTEAFF. The entire variable domain, with the rest obtained from reference TRBV7-9 and TRBJ1-1, is as follows: DTGVSQNPRHKITKRGQNVTFRCDPISEHNRLYWYRQTLGQGPEFLTYFQNEAQLEKSRLLSDRFSAERPKGSFSTLEIQRTEQGDSAMYLCASSLIPGGDTEAFFGQGTRLTVV.

This chain uses TRBV3-1 (or the pseudogene TRBV3-2) with TRBJ1-1; D not certain. Germline V lookup: CDR1 LGHDT, CDR2 YNNKEL (reference sequence). V lost 4 bases and J 7 bases, leaving 13 bases between the germline ends. The CDR3 has 13 residues. DNA for the CDR3: TGTGCCAGCAGCCTGACCGGGGTGAGTGAAGCTTTCTTT. The encoded protein is CASSLTGVSEAFF.

This clone was recorded only once. This chain connects TRBV9 to TRBJ2-2; 8 bases are shared with TRBD2. V lost 0 bases and J lost 7; bases outside the gene matches: 8. The CDR3 is 16 amino acids. Germline assignment: CDR1 SGDLS and CDR2 YYNGEE. CDR3 bases: TGTGCCAGCAGCGTAGTAGCGGGGAAAGGAGGCGGGGAGCTGTTTTTT. Encoded protein: CASSVVAGKGGGELFF.

The genes are TRBV9 and TRBJ2-1; D may be TRBD1 (6 bases). The CDR3 is made up of 15 amino acids. V was shortened by 1 base and J by 8 bases, with 16 bases between the two germline ends. CDR1 and CDR2 (germline): SGDLS, YYNGEE. CDR3 sequence reads: CASSVTTGPLDEQFF. CDR3 in DNA: TGTGCCAGCAGCGTAACGACAGGTCCCCTCGATGAGCAGTTCTTC.

The rearrangement joins TRBV11-2 to TRBJ1-2, with a tentative D call TRBD1 (5 bases). V lost 4 bases to trimming and J lost 7 bases, with 13 bases between them. Germline assignment: CDR1 SGHAT and CDR2 FQNNGV. The CDR3 loop spans 13 amino acids. The CDR3 loop reads CASSSLGEVGYTF. CDR3 DNA sequence: TGTGCCAGCAGCTCCTTAGGGGAGGTTGGCTACACCTTC.